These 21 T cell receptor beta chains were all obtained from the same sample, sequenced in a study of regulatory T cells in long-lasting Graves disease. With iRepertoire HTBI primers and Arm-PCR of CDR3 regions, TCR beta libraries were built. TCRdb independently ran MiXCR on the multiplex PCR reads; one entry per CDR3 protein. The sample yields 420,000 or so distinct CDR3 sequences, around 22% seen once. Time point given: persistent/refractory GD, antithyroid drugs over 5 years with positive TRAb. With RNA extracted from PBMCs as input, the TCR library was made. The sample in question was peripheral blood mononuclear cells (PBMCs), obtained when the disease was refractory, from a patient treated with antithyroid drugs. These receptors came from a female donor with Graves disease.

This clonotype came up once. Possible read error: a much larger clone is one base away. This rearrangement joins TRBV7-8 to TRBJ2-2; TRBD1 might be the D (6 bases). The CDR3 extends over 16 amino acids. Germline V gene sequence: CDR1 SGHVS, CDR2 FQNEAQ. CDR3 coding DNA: TGTACCAGCAGCTTACTCAGGACAGTTAACACCGGGGAGCTGTTTTTT. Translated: CTSSLLRTVNTGELFF. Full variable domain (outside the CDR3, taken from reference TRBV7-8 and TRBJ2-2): GAGVSQSPRYKVAKRGQDVALRCDPISGHVSLFWYQQALGQGPEFLTYFQNEAQLDKSGLPSDRFFAERPEGSVSTLKIQRTQQEDSAVYLCTSSLLRTVNTGELFFGEGSRLTVL.

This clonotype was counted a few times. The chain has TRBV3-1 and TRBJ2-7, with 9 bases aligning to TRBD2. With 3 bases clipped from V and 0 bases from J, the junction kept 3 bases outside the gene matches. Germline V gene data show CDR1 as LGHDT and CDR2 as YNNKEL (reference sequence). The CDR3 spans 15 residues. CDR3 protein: CASSQGLAFSYEQYF. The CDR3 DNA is TGTGCCAGCAGCCAGGGACTAGCCTTCTCCTACGAGCAGTACTTC.

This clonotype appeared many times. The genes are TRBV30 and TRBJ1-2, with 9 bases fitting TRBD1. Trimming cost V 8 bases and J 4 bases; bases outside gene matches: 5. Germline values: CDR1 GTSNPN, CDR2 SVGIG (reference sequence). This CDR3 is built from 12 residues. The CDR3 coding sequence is TGTGCCGGGACAGGGAGCAGCTATGGCTACACCTTC. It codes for CAGTGSSYGYTF. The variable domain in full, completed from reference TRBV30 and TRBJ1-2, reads SQTIHQWPATLVQPVGSPLSLECTVEGTSNPNLYWYRQAAGRGLQLLFYSVGIGQISSEVPQNLSASRPQDRQFILSSKKLLLSDSGFYLCAGTGSSYGYTFGSGTRLTVV.

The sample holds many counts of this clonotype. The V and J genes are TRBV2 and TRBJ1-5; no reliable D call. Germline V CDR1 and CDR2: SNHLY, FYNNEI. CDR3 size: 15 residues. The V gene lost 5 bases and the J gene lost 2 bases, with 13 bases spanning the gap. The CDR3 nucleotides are TGTGCCAGCAGTCTCACCCGTGGGGGCAATCAGCCCCAGCATTTT. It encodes CASSLTRGGNQPQHF.

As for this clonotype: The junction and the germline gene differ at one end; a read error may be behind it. CDR3 in DNA: TGTGCTAGCAGCCCGGCCCGGGACGGAAATTCACCCCTCCACTTT. Protein: CASSPARDGNSPLHF. This chain connects TRBV7-6 to TRBJ1-6, with a possible D match to TRBD1 (5 bases). CDR1 and CDR2 (germline): SGHVS, FNYEAQ. The CDR3 sequence is 15 residues long.

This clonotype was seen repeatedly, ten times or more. In nucleotides, the CDR3 is TGTGCCAGCAGTTCACCTAATTATAGGACCTACGAGCAGTACTTC. This encodes CASSSPNYRTYEQYF. This sequence joins TRBV28 and TRBJ2-7; D uncertain. The CDR3 contains 15 residues. Germline assignment: CDR1 MDHEN and CDR2 SYDVKM. V was shortened by 4 bases and J by 2 bases, with 15 bases between the two germline ends.

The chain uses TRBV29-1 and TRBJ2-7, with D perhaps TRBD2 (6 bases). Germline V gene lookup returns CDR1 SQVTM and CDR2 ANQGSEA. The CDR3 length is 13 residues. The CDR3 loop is CVAKRVDSYEQYF. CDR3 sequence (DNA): TGCGTCGCTAAGCGGGTCGATTCCTACGAGCAGTACTTC.

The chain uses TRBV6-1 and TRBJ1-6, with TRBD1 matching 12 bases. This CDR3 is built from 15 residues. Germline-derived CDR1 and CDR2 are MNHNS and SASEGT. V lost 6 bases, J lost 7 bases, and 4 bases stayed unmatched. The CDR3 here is CASSRDRGHNSPLHF. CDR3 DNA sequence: TGTGCCAGCAGCCGGGACAGGGGGCACAATTCACCCCTCCACTTT.

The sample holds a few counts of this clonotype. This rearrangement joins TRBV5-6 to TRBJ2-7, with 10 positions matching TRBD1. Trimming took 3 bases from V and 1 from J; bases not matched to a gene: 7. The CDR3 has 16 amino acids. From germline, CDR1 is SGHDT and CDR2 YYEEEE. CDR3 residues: CASSSPGQGFSYEQYF. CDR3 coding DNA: TGTGCCAGCAGCTCTCCGGGACAGGGGTTTTCCTACGAGCAGTACTTC.

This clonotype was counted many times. The CDR3 nucleotides are TGTGCCAGCAGCTTAGTTCCAGCGGGAGGCCAAGAGACCCAGTACTTC. It translates to CASSLVPAGGQETQYF. The chain combines TRBV7-2 with TRBJ2-5, with 9 positions matching TRBD2. The junction had 4 bases not matched to a gene; V was cut back by 1 base and J by 1 base. The CDR3 runs to 16 residues. In germline, CDR1 is SGHTA, CDR2 FQGNSA.

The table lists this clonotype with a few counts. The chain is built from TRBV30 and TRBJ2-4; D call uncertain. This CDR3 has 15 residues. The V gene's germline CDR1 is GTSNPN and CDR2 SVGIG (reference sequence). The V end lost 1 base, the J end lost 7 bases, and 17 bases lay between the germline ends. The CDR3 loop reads CAWSAPHLVWNIQYF. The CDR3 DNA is TGTGCCTGGAGTGCGCCCCATTTGGTATGGAACATTCAGTACTTC.

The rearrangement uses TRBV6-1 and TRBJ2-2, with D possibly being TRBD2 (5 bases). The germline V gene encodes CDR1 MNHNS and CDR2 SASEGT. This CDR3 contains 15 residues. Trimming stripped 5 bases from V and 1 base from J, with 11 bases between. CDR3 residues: CASSPSPENTGELFF. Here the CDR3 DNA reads TGTGCCAGCAGTCCTAGCCCAGAGAACACCGGGGAGCTGTTTTTT.

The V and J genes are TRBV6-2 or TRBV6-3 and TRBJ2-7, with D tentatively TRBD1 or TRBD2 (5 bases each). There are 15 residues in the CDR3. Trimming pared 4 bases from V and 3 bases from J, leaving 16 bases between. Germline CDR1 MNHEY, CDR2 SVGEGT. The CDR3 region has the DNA TGTGCCAGCAGTTCCGAGGGGCGAGGCCACTACGAGCAGTACTTC. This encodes CASSSEGRGHYEQYF.

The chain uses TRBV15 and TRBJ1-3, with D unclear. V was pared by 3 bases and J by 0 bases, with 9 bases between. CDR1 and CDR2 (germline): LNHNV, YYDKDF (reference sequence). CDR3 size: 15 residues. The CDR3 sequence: CATSSGRNSGNTIYF. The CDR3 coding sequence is TGTGCCACCAGCAGCGGACGGAACTCTGGAAACACCATATATTTT.

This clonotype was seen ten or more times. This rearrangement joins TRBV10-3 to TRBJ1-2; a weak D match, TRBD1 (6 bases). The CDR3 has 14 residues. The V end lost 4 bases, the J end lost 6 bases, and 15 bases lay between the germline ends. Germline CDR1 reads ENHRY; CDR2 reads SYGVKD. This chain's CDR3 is CAISGDMAINGYTF. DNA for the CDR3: TGTGCCATCAGTGGGGACATGGCCATTAATGGCTACACCTTC.

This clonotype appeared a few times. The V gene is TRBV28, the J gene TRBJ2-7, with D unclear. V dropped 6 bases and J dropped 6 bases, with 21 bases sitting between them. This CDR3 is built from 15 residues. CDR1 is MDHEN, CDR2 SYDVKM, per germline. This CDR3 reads CASSDNPPVGCEQYF. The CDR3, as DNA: TGTGCCAGCAGCGATAATCCCCCCGTGGGATGCGAGCAGTACTTC.

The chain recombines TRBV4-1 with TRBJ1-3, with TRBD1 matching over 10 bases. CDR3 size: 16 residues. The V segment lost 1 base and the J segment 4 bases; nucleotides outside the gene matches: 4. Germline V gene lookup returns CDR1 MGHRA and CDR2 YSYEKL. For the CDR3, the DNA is TGCGCCAGCAGCCAAGTGGGGACAGGGGCCGGAAACACCATATATTTT. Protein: CASSQVGTGAGNTIYF.

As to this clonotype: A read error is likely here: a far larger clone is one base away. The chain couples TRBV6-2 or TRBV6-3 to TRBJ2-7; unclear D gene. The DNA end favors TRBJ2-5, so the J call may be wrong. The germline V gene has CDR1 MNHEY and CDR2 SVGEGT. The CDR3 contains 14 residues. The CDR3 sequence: CASRSTSHQGTQYF. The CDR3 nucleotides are TGTGCCAGTAGATCCACCTCCCACCAAGGGACCCAGTACTTC.

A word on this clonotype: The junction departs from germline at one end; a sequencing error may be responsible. For the CDR3, the DNA is TGTACCAGCAGCCTCCCCGGCAGAACCAAAAACATTCAGTACTTC. Translation: CTSSLPGRTKNIQYF. The chain links TRBV6-1 to TRBJ2-4; D unresolved. This CDR3 contains 15 residues. The V gene's germline CDR1 is MNHNS and CDR2 SASEGT.

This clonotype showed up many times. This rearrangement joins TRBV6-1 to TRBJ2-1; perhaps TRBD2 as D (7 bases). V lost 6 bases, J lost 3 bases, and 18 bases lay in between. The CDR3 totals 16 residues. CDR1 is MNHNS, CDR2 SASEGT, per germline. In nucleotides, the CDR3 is TGTGCCAGCAGAACGGGGGGCTCGGTCCTCTACAATGAGCAGTTCTTC. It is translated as CASRTGGSVLYNEQFF.

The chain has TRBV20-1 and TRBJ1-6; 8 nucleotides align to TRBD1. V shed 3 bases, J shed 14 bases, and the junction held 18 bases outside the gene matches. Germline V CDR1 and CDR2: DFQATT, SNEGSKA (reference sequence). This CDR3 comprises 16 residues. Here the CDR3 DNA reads TGCAGTGCTAGTGAAACGGGGACAGGACGCTCCGGTACCCTCCACTTT. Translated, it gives CSASETGTGRSGTLHF.